The rows below give T cell receptor beta chains drawn from one sample of a study of blood T cell repertoires in COVID-19. Clones were sequenced by immunoSEQ multiplex PCR, and TCRdb holds only the in-frame ones, with some missing. The data hold more than 250,000 clones, with around 89% observed a single time. The sample was peripheral blood. All receptors derive from a woman under 40 with COVID-19, enrolled during active disease. The CDR3 runs from the conserved cysteine through the conserved F or W. A D gene is named only where the DNA matches it firmly. A row's size may be missing; if present it is once, few, many or a size class.

D	J	size	V	length	DNA	CDR3
TRBD2	TRBJ2-5	NA	TRBV6-6	16	TGTGCCAGCTGCTTAGCGACTAGCGTAGATCAAGAGACCCAGTACTTC	CASCLATSVDQETQYF
NA	TRBJ1-3	NA	TRBV7-2	15	TGTGCCAGCAGCCCGGGGGGGACCTTAAAAAACACCATATATTTT	CASSPGGTLKNTIYF
TRBD2	TRBJ2-5	few	TRBV7-2	17	TGTGCCAGCAGCTTAGGGTCGCCGGGGGGGCCCCAAGAGACCCAGTACTTC	CASSLGSPGGPQETQYF
TRBD1	TRBJ1-5	few	TRBV19	17	TGTGCCAGTAGTCCCCCTACCGGGACAGGGGCCTGGCAGCCCCAGCATTTT	CASSPPTGTGAWQPQHF
TRBD2	TRBJ2-3	NA	TRBV2	12	TGTGCCAGCAGAGGGGAGGGAGATACGCAGTATTTT	CASRGEGDTQYF
TRBD1	TRBJ1-5	NA	TRBV7-8	14	TGTGCCAGCAGCCCTGGGACAGGGAACCAGCCCCAGCATTTT	CASSPGTGNQPQHF
NA	TRBJ2-6	NA	TRBV5-1	15	TGCGCCAGCAGCTTGGACACCTCTGGGGCCAACGTCCTGACTTTC	CASSLDTSGANVLTF
NA	TRBJ2-3	NA	TRBV5-5	12	TGTGCCAGCAGCCCGAGGCGGGATACGCAGTATTTT	CASSPRRDTQYF
NA	TRBJ1-6	NA	TRBV3-1/TRBV3-2	14	TGTGCCAGCAGCCAAGGGGGGAAAGGAGGGCCCCTCCACTTT	CASSQGGKGGPLHF
NA	TRBJ2-2	once	TRBV2	14	TGTGCCAGCAGTATTCTCCCGAGTGGCGGGGAGCTGTTTTTT	CASSILPSGGELFF
TRBD1	TRBJ2-5	NA	TRBV7-9	16	TGTGCCAGCAGCTGGCCCCAGGACAGGGCTGGGGAGACCCAGTACTTC	CASSWPQDRAGETQYF
NA	TRBJ1-1	NA	TRBV7-2	12	TGTGCCAGCACCATCGGGAGGGCTGGAGCTTTCTTT	CASTIGRAGAFF
NA	TRBJ2-3	once	TRBV3-1/TRBV3-2	15	TGTGCCAGCAGCCACCGACATTCTAGCACAGATACGCAGTATTTT	CASSHRHSSTDTQYF
TRBD1	TRBJ1-2	NA	TRBV29-1	12	TGCAGCGTCTTTGGGACAGGGGATGGCTACACCTTC	CSVFGTGDGYTF
TRBD1	TRBJ1-5	few	TRBV27	14	TGTGCCAGCAGTCACAGGGGTAGCAATCAGCCCCAGCATTTT	CASSHRGSNQPQHF
NA	TRBJ2-1	NA	TRBV11-3	16	TGTGCCAGCAGCTACCCCCAGGGGGGCGTATACAATGAGCAGTTCTTC	CASSYPQGGVYNEQFF
NA	TRBJ1-2	NA	TRBV11-2	13	TGTGCCAGCAGCTTCATCAGGGATCGTGGCTACACCTTC	CASSFIRDRGYTF
NA	TRBJ2-3	NA	TRBV7-9	16	TGTGCCAGCAGCTCCACGCTGCCAGGGCGCACAGATACGCAGTATTTT	CASSSTLPGRTDTQYF
TRBD1	TRBJ2-7	once	TRBV11-2	15	TGTGCCAGCAGCTTAGGTGGGACAGGGGGCCACGAGCAGTACTTC	CASSLGGTGGHEQYF
TRBD1	TRBJ2-7	NA	TRBV12-3/TRBV12-4	13	TGTGCCAGCCAAAATACAGGGGACTACGAGCAGTACTTC	CASQNTGDYEQYF
NA	TRBJ1-6	NA	TRBV6-5	12	TGTGCCAGCAGCCGGACAGATTCACCCCTCCACTTT	CASSRTDSPLHF
TRBD1	TRBJ1-1	NA	TRBV2	14	TGTGCCAGCACGACGACAGGGGGTGTCACTGAAGCTTTCTTT	CASTTTGGVTEAFF
NA	TRBJ1-1	NA	TRBV6-4	13	TGTGCCAGCAGTGACTCCACAGGGAAAGAAGCTTTCTTT	CASSDSTGKEAFF
TRBD2	TRBJ2-1	NA	TRBV6-4	17	TGTGCCAGCAGTGCGGGACTAGCGGGATCCGCCGAGAATGAGCAGTTCTTC	CASSAGLAGSAENEQFF
TRBD1	TRBJ1-1	NA	TRBV27	14	TGTGCCAGCAGTTTCCAGGGACAGAGCACTGAAGCTTTCTTT	CASSFQGQSTEAFF
TRBD1	TRBJ2-4	once	TRBV27	13	TGTGCCAGCAGTCAAGGACAGGGCCGGATTCAGTACTTC	CASSQGQGRIQYF
NA	TRBJ1-2	NA	TRBV6-1	16	TGTGCCAGCAGTGAAGCCCTACGGCAGGGGTGGAACGGCTACACCTTC	CASSEALRQGWNGYTF
TRBD1	TRBJ2-1	NA	TRBV19	16	TGTGCCAGTAGTATAGGGGACAGGGGGCACTACAATGAGCAGTTCTTC	CASSIGDRGHYNEQFF
NA	TRBJ2-1	few	TRBV6-1	15	TGTGCCAGCAGTGAAGCCTCGACAGGCGCCAATGAGCAGTTCTTC	CASSEASTGANEQFF
NA	TRBJ1-2	NA	TRBV4-3	16	TGCGCCAGCAGCCCAATCGGAGGGGAGAGCGCTTTTGGCTACACCTTC	CASSPIGGESAFGYTF
NA	TRBJ1-1	NA	TRBV7-6	11	TGTGTTGCGGTCGTGAACACTGAAGCTTTCTTT	CVAVVNTEAFF
NA	TRBJ2-1	NA	TRBV9	15	TGTGCCAGCAGCGTAGTCTCGGGTTCGTCAAATGAGCAGTTCTTC	CASSVVSGSSNEQFF
NA	TRBJ1-1	NA	TRBV24-1	12	TGTGCCACCAGTGACATCGGGCAGGGCGCTTTCTTT	CATSDIGQGAFF
NA	TRBJ2-2	NA	TRBV6-5	15	TGTGCCAGCAGTTACGGAAGTAGCGAGACCGGGGAGCTGTTTTTT	CASSYGSSETGELFF
TRBD1	TRBJ1-4	NA	TRBV6-6	14	TGTGCCACCTTCCGGACAGGGTTGGATGAAAAACTGTTTTTT	CATFRTGLDEKLFF
NA	TRBJ2-5	NA	TRBV11-3	13	TGTGCCAGCAGCTCGGAGGACCCGGAGACCCAGTACTTC	CASSSEDPETQYF
TRBD1	TRBJ1-6	NA	TRBV11-2	14	TGTGCCAGCGGACAGGGTGTGGTTCATTCACCCCTCCACTTT	CASGQGVVHSPLHF
NA	TRBJ1-5	NA	TRBV6-5	13	TGTGCCAGCAGTTATGCGATCAATCAGCCCCAGCATTTT	CASSYAINQPQHF
NA	TRBJ1-2	once	TRBV6-1	15	TGTGCCAGCAGTGAGGGACAAAGGCCTAACTATGGCTACACCTTC	CASSEGQRPNYGYTF
NA	TRBJ2-2	NA	TRBV7-2	15	TGTGCCAGCAGCCTTACTCCGGGGTACACCGGGGAGCTGTTTTTT	CASSLTPGYTGELFF
NA	TRBJ1-2	NA	TRBV5-4	13	TGTGCCAGCAGGTTACGACAGGAATATGGCTACACCTTC	CASRLRQEYGYTF
TRBD1	TRBJ2-1	NA	TRBV5-1	15	TGCGCCAGCAGCTCCGGACAGGGGTCTCCAAATGAGCAGTTCTTC	CASSSGQGSPNEQFF
TRBD1	TRBJ2-5	NA	TRBV6-6	15	TGTGCCAGCAGTAACGGACAGGGCGAACAAGAGACCCAGTACTTC	CASSNGQGEQETQYF
TRBD1	TRBJ2-3	NA	TRBV9	15	TGTGCCAGCAGCGTATTGTGGACAGGGTTAGATACGCAGTATTTT	CASSVLWTGLDTQYF
TRBD1	TRBJ1-4	NA	TRBV7-2	15	TGTGCCAGCAGCACGTGGACAGGGAGAGATGAAAAACTGTTTTTT	CASSTWTGRDEKLFF
NA	TRBJ2-1	NA	TRBV18	16	TGTGCCAGCTCACCTTCCGGCGCCCGGAGCTACAATGAGCAGTTCTTC	CASSPSGARSYNEQFF
TRBD2	TRBJ2-1	few	TRBV7-2	15	TGTGCCAGCAGCTTAGTGGCCGGGGGGGTAAATGAGCAGTTCTTC	CASSLVAGGVNEQFF
NA	TRBJ1-4	NA	TRBV27	12	TGTGCCAGCAGTTTTTCGGGGGGGAAACTGTTTTTT	CASSFSGGKLFF
NA	TRBJ1-3	NA	TRBV30	15	TGTGCCTGGAGTGTACCCGGGAATGGAGGAAACACCATATATTTT	CAWSVPGNGGNTIYF
NA	TRBJ1-4	few	TRBV15	15	TGTGCCACCAGCAGAGGCCGGGGGGGTAATGAAAAACTGTTTTTT	CATSRGRGGNEKLFF
NA	TRBJ1-2	few	TRBV18	16	TGTGCCAGCTCACCCCAGGGAGGGGTTTATAACTATGGCTACACCTTC	CASSPQGGVYNYGYTF